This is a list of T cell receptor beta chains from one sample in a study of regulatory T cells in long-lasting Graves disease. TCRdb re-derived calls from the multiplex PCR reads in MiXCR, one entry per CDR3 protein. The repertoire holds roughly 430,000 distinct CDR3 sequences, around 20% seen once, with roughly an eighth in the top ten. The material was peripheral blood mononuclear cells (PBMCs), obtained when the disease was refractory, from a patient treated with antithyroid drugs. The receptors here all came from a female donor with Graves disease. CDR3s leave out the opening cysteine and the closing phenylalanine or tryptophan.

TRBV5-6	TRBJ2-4	ASSLQGPSKNIQY
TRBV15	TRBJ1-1	ATSREGYTEAF
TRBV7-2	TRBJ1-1	ASSLYAGSNTEAF
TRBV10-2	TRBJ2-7	ASSDVGRATYEQY
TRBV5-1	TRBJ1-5	ASSSASTGNNQPQH
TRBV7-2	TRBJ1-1	ASSLSFRVEYTEAF
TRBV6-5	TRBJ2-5	ASSLNQGVQETQY
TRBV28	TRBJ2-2	ASRPGQGVVGELF
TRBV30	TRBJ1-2	AWGATEGAGYT
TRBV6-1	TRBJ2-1	ASSLGTISYNEQF
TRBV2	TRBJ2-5	ASRGQGVYQETQY
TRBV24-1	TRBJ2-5	ATSAFQLAGVQETQY
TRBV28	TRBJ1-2	ASSWGHRGVNYGYT
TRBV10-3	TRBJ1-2	AISQGRSGYT
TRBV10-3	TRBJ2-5	AISESRGGGEETQY
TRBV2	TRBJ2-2	ASSEQGAYGELF
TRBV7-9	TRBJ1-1	ASSLVQGHTEAF
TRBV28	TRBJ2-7	ASSSREALSAYEQY
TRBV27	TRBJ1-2	ASSLDSIRYGYT
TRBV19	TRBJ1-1	ASSIATGGNTEAF
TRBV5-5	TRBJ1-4	ASSLALRGTAANEKLF
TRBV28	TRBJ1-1	ASSFPGISTEAF
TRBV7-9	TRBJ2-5	ACGTEETQY
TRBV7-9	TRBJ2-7	ASSLDSHEQY
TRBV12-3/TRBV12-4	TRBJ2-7	ASSPRGGGGYEQY
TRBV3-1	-	ASSQARFEQF
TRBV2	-	ASSALAGGINEQF
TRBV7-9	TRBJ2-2	ASSQQTGTGELF
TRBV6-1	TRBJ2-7	ASTWGQGYYEQY
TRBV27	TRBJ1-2	ASSSEGADYGYT
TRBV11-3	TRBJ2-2	ASSLENTGELF
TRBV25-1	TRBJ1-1	ASSESGTGLDAF
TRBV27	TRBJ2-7	ASSLSRMSEQY
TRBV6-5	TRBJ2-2	ASSSHGAAGTGELF
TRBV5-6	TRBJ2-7	ASSVDSTYEQY
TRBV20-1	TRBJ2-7	SASPRLEYRVNRDEQY
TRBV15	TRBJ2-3	ATSIRWEGGTDTQY
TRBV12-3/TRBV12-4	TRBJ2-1	ASRLQVAGYNEQF
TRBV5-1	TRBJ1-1	ASSEAATSNTEAF
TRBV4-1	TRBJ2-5	ASSQMGGEETQY
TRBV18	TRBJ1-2	ASSPPDGAGGYT
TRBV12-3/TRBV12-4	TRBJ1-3	ASSLGHLPGNTIY
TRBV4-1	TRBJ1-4	ASSQESQLNEKLF
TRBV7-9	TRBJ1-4	ASSFLQPRDGDEKLF
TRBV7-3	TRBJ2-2	ASSLQAGTGELF
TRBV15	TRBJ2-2	ATSRDPLAGRGELF
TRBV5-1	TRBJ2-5	ASSLGREAAETQY
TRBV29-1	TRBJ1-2	SVDSTDYYGYT
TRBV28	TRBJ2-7	ASSLPFAVYEQY
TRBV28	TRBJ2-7	ASSLTGSYEQY
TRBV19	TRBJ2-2	ASSSGRPGTGELF
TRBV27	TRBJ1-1	ASTKLGAPGTEAF
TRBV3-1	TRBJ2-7	ASSQARRMEQY